One sample yielded the 22 T cell receptor beta chains listed below, sequenced in a study of human T cells and chemical hapten exposure. Time point denoted: patch test 1, 2 weeks after DPC sensitization. Treatment of the sample: therapeutic diphenylcyclopropenone sensitization with weekly scalp DPC. TCRdb used MiXCR to reprocess the RACE reads, holding one entry per CDR3 protein. The table records around 150,000 distinct CDR3 sequences, about 15% of them present only once. This material consisted of whole blood, taken in connection with sensitization to the hapten diphenylcyclopropenone (DPC). These receptors were taken from a woman between 25 and 40 years old with alopecia areata. Some clones in this sample may be carry-over from other donors' samples.

The chain combines TRBV5-1 with TRBJ1-2, with no clear D. Germline assignment: CDR1 SGHRS and CDR2 YFSETQ. The CDR3 is made up of 15 amino acids. Trimming stripped 0 bases from V and 1 base from J, with 10 bases between. CDR3 sequence: CASSLASSGNYGYTF. The CDR3 bases are TGCGCCAGCAGCTTGGCGTCGAGCGGTAACTATGGCTACACCTTC. Drawing the rest from reference TRBV5-1 and TRBJ1-2, the complete variable domain is KAGVTQTPRYLIKTRGQQVTLSCSPISGHRSVSWYQQTPGQGLQFLFEYFSETQRNKGNFPGRFSGRQFSNSRSEMNVSTLELGDSALYLCASSLASSGNYGYTFGSGTRLTVV.

This clonotype was seen more than once but under ten times. This chain uses TRBV9 with TRBJ2-1; D uncertain. Trimming stripped 3 bases from V and 4 bases from J, with 17 bases between. This CDR3 contains 16 residues. From germline, CDR1 is SGDLS and CDR2 YYNGEE. CDR3 sequence reads: CASSAHSGEAYNEQFF. The CDR3 nucleotides are TGTGCCAGCAGCGCCCATTCAGGAGAAGCATACAATGAGCAGTTCTTC.

The chain employs TRBV6-5 and TRBJ1-2, with D perhaps matching TRBD1 (6 bases). Deletions cut 3 bases from V and 3 bases from J, with 8 bases between. CDR1 is MNHEY, CDR2 SVGAGI, per germline. The CDR3 sequence is 13 residues long. The CDR3, as DNA: TGTGCCAGCAGTTATACAGGGTACTATGGCTACACCTTC. This codes for CASSYTGYYGYTF.

The V gene is TRBV6-1, the J gene TRBJ1-4; the D is unclear. V lost 1 base and J 4 bases, leaving 13 bases between the germline ends. The CDR3 covers 16 residues. Germline V gives CDR1 MNHNS, CDR2 SASEGT. CDR3 residues: CASSEGGSTSNEKLFF. CDR3 sequence (DNA): TGTGCCAGCAGTGAAGGTGGCAGCACTAGTAATGAAAAACTGTTTTTT.

The V and J genes are TRBV4-3 and TRBJ2-4, with D perhaps matching TRBD1 or TRBD2 (5 bases each). The V end lost 0 bases, the J end lost 6 bases, and 12 bases lay between the germline ends. CDR1 is LGHNA, CDR2 YSLEER, per germline. This CDR3 spans 15 amino acids. The CDR3 DNA sequence: TGCGCCAGCAGCCAAGATCTTGGGGACCCAAACATTCAGTACTTC. Translating it yields CASSQDLGDPNIQYF.

The CDR3 sequence is CASSSRGYTDTQYF. DNA of the CDR3: TGTGCCAGCAGCTCACGGGGGTATACAGATACGCAGTATTTT. The rearrangement links TRBV11-2 to TRBJ2-3, with D perhaps TRBD2 (6 bases). Germline CDR1 SGHAT, CDR2 FQNNGV. The CDR3 spans 14 residues. V shed 4 bases and J shed 3 bases, with 11 bases lying between them.

Only one count was recorded for this clonotype. V gene TRBV28 combines with J gene TRBJ2-3; D is undetermined. V was pared by 2 bases and J by 2 bases, with 8 bases between. Germline loops: CDR1 MDHEN, CDR2 SYDVKM. The CDR3 contains 14 residues. The CDR3 DNA reads TGTGCCAGCAGTTTAGCCCAGATCACAGATACGCAGTATTTT. Amino acids: CASSLAQITDTQYF.

This clonotype was seen a few times. The chain is built from TRBV28 and TRBJ1-5; 7 bases agree with TRBD1. This CDR3 is 15 amino acids long. Germline values: CDR1 MDHEN, CDR2 SYDVKM. Trimming removed 1 base from V and 3 bases from J; junction bases left unmatched: 3. The CDR3 sequence: CASSLSTGINQPQHF. As DNA, the CDR3 is TGTGCCAGCAGTTTATCGACAGGGATCAATCAGCCCCAGCATTTT.

The CDR3 DNA reads TGTGCCAGCAGTCCTTTCCGGGAGACCCAGTACTTC. Protein sequence: CASSPFRETQYF. The chain links TRBV12-3 or TRBV12-4 to TRBJ2-5; D ambiguous. This CDR3 region has 12 residues. Trimming took off 5 bases at V and 5 bases at J, with 9 bases between the two ends.

CDR3 loop: CASSLWGAAKNIQYF. CDR3 coding DNA: TGTGCCAGCAGTTTGTGGGGGGCGGCCAAAAACATTCAGTACTTC. The chain uses TRBV28 and TRBJ2-4, with D possibly being TRBD1 or TRBD2 (6 bases each). Looked up from germline, CDR1 is MDHEN and CDR2 is SYDVKM. The CDR3 runs 15 residues. V lost 3 bases and J 1 base, leaving 10 bases between the germline ends.

The J gene is TRBJ2-1, the V gene TRBV27, with TRBD2 identical over 13 bases. The CDR3 sequence is 17 residues long. Germline CDR1 and CDR2: MNHEY and SMNVEV (reference sequence). The V and J ends lost 5 bases and 9 bases, in that order; junction bases with no gene match: 13. The CDR3 loop is CASSPLKLAGGQGEQFF. In nucleotides, the CDR3 is TGTGCCAGCAGTCCCCTAAAACTAGCGGGGGGGCAAGGTGAGCAGTTCTTC.

This clonotype occurred a few times. The chain combines TRBV4-2 with TRBJ1-4; no clear D gene. Deletions cut 0 bases from V and 8 bases from J, with 13 bases between. The CDR3 runs to 15 residues. From germline, CDR1 is LGHNA and CDR2 YNFKEQ. CDR3 sequence: CASSQEGPVGEKLFF. The CDR3 DNA reads TGTGCCAGCAGCCAAGAAGGACCTGTCGGGGAAAAACTGTTTTTT.

This sequence joins TRBV12-3 or TRBV12-4 and TRBJ1-1; D remains unclear. V was shortened by 6 bases and J by 1 base, with 12 bases between the two germline ends. This CDR3 is built from 14 residues. This CDR3 reads CASRFSARNTEAFF. The CDR3 DNA sequence: TGTGCCAGCAGATTTTCGGCCAGGAACACTGAAGCTTTCTTT.

This clonotype was observed a few times. This chain joins TRBV30 and TRBJ2-7, with D perhaps matching TRBD1 or TRBD2 (5 bases each). Trimming removed 3 bases from V and 9 bases from J, with 15 bases in between. The CDR3 has 12 amino acids. Germline V gene sequence: CDR1 GTSNPN, CDR2 SVGIG (reference sequence). CDR3 amino acids: CAWSLRDARQYF. CDR3 nucleotide sequence: TGTGCCTGGAGCCTGAGGGACGCCAGGCAGTACTTC.

This rearrangement joins TRBV7-9 to TRBJ2-2; 7 nucleotides match TRBD1. This CDR3 contains 15 residues. V trimming: 4 bases; J trimming: 3 bases; junction bases outside the gene matches: 5. CDR1 SEHNR and CDR2 FQNEAQ come from the germline V gene (reference sequence). The CDR3 loop reads CASSSPTGYTGELFF. In nucleotides, the CDR3 is TGTGCCAGCAGCTCACCGACAGGGTACACCGGGGAGCTGTTTTTT.

This clonotype was counted only a few times. The rearrangement uses TRBV29-1 and TRBJ1-1, with D perhaps matching TRBD1 (6 bases). Germline V gives CDR1 SQVTM, CDR2 ANQGSEA. The CDR3 sequence is 10 residues long. V dropped 3 bases and J dropped 12 bases, with 11 bases sitting between them. CDR3 DNA sequence: TGCAGCGTTGATAAGGGGGAAACTTTCTTT. Translation gives CSVDKGETFF.

This sequence joins TRBV7-2 and TRBJ2-7; D ambiguous. The CDR3 contains 14 residues. Germline V gene sequence: CDR1 SGHTA, CDR2 FQGNSA. Trimming took 5 bases from V and 6 from J, leaving 17 bases between them. The CDR3 DNA reads as TGTGCCAGCAGCCAACAAGGGTCGGGTTCCGAGCAGTACTTC. Protein sequence: CASSQQGSGSEQYF.

Details on this clonotype: Given the absence of the conserved phenylalanine or tryptophan at the CDR3 end, a read error is likely. It is unclear where the CDR3 begins or ends on the DNA, so no DNA is shown, and the CDR3 is as TCRdb lists it. The chain employs TRBV28 and TRBJ2-7; TRBD1 was called by the table and not checked on the DNA. Looked up from germline, CDR1 is MDHEN and CDR2 is SYDVKM. With termini counted, the CDR3 has 11 amino acids. CDR3 sequence reads: CASSLLGAVAR.

The chain carries TRBV28 and TRBJ1-4; D not certain. The V end lost 1 base, the J end lost 7 bases, and 13 bases lay between the germline ends. From germline, CDR1 is MDHEN and CDR2 SYDVKM. CDR3 length: 15 residues. The CDR3 region is CASSLSGSSGEKLFF. CDR3 in DNA: TGTGCCAGCAGTTTATCTGGATCTTCGGGTGAAAAACTGTTTTTT. The full variable domain, its missing parts supplied by reference TRBV28 and TRBJ1-4, is DVKVTQSSRYLVKRTGEKVFLECVQDMDHENMFWYRQDPGLGLRLIYFSYDVKMKEKGDIPEGYSVSREKKERFSLILESASTNQTSMYLCASSLSGSSGEKLFFGSGTQLSVL.

This clonotype was recorded a few times. The rearrangement joins TRBV10-3 to TRBJ2-1; TRBD2 matches at 7 bases. This CDR3 is built from 14 residues. Germline CDR1 reads ENHRY; CDR2 reads SYGVKD. V was clipped by 7 bases and J by 6 bases; unmatched bases: 9. The CDR3 DNA is TGTGCCATCACGGAGGGACTACATGGCAATGAGCAGTTCTTC. As protein: CAITEGLHGNEQFF.

The gene calls are TRBV6-2 or TRBV6-3 and TRBJ2-1, with D possibly TRBD2 on 6 matching bases. CDR1 is MNHEY, CDR2 SVGEGT, per germline. This CDR3 has 14 residues. Trimming cost V 4 bases and J 4 bases, with 11 bases left between them. CDR3 protein: CASSSRLVYNEQFF. CDR3 nucleotide sequence: TGTGCCAGCAGTTCGAGACTAGTTTACAATGAGCAGTTCTTC.

This clonotype was detected only a few times. This rearrangement joins TRBV2 to TRBJ2-1, with a possible D match to TRBD2 (5 bases). The V and J ends lost 6 bases and 8 bases respectively, with 14 bases between them. The CDR3 contains 13 residues. The germline CDR1 and CDR2 sequences are SNHLY and FYNNEI. The CDR3 coding sequence is TGTGCCAGCAGGACCGCTGGAGGCGATGAGCAGTTCTTC. This codes for CASRTAGGDEQFF.